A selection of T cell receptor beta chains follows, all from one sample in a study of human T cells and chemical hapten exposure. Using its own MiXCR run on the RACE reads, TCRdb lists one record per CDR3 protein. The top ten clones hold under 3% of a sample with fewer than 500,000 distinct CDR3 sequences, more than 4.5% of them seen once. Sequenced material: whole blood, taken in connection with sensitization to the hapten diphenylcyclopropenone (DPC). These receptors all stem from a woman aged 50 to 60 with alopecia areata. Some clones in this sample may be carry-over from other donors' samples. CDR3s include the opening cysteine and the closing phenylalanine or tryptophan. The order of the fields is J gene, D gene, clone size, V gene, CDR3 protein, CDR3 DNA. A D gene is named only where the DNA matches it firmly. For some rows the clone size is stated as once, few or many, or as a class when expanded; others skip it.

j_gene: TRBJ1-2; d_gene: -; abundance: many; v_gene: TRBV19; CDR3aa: CASREGRGYTF; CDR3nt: TGTGCCAGTAGAGAGGGGCGCGGCTACACCTTC
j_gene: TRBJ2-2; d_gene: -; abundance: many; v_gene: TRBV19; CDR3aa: CASSSQGIGELFF; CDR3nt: TGTGCCAGTAGTTCGCAGGGTATCGGGGAGCTGTTTTTT
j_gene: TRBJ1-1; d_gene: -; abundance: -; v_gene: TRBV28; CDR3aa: CASSLYTRENTEAFF; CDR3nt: TGTGCCAGCAGTTTATATACAAGGGAGAACACTGAAGCTTTCTTT
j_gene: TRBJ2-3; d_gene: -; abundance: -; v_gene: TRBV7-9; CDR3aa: CASRGQDTQYF; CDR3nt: TGTGCCAGCAGGGGCCAAGATACGCAGTATTTT
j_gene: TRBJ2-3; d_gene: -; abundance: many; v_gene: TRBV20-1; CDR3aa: CSARFPDTQYF; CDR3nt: TGCAGTGCTAGATTCCCAGATACGCAGTATTTT
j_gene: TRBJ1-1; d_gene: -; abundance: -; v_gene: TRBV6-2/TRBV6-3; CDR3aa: CASTFEAGYTEAFF; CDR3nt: TGTGCCAGCACCTTCGAAGCAGGGTACACTGAAGCTTTCTTT
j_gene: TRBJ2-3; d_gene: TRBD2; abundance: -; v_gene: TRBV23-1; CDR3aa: CAIPLAGTESTDTQYF; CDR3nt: TGCGCCATCCCTCTAGCGGGAACCGAAAGCACAGATACGCAGTATTTT
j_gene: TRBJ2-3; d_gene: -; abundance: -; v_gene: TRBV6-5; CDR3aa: CASSIGTSPSDTQYF; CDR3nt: TGTGCCAGCAGCATCGGGACTTCCCCTTCGGATACGCAGTATTTT
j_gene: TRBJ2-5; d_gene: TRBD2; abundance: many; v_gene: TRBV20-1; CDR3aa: CSARLAGGKETQYF; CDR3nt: TGCAGTGCTCGACTAGCGGGAGGGAAAGAGACCCAGTACTTC
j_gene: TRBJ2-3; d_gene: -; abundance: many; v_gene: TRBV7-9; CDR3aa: CASSLTLGTSTDTQYF; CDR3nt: TGTGCCAGCAGCCTCACCCTTGGGACTAGCACAGATACGCAGTATTTT